The rows below give T cell receptor beta chains drawn from one sample of a study of cytomegalovirus exposure and HLA in healthy donors. Method: immunoSEQ multiplex PCR; TCRdb's copy keeps in-frame clones and lacks some. The profile shows about 140,000 clones, around 85% of them singletons. Sequenced: PBMCs. The receptors were gathered from a woman aged 45-65 years in good health and CMV-seropositive. The CDR3 runs from the conserved cysteine through the conserved F or W.

j_gene	v_gene	CDR3aa
TRBJ2-3	TRBV2	CASRTGSGGDTQYF
TRBJ2-5	TRBV5-1	CASSSGGTSGVETQYF
TRBJ2-2	TRBV27	CASSPLRGSTGELFF
TRBJ2-2	TRBV11-2	CASRELGQGSNTGELFF
TRBJ1-1	TRBV2	CASSDQGPRNTEAFF
TRBJ2-6	TRBV23-1	CASRPRVVASGANVLTF
TRBJ1-2	TRBV20-1	CSARDSFSYTF
TRBJ2-5	TRBV6-5	CASSPGTGTQETQYF
TRBJ2-2	TRBV28	CASSLSGSGTGELFF
TRBJ2-7	TRBV10-2	CASSPGTGQGRSYEQYF
TRBJ2-7	TRBV5-1	CASSLGQGANFEQYF
TRBJ1-5	TRBV15	CATSRGQSNQPQHF
TRBJ1-2	TRBV5-1	CASSPGGQGNRYGYTF
TRBJ1-6	TRBV6-5	CASSYIQSRGSPLHF
TRBJ1-1	TRBV18	CASSPGPLSGFF
TRBJ1-2	TRBV6-6	CASSKGRDGYTF
TRBJ1-1	TRBV15	CATSKIQTGLNTEAFF
TRBJ2-5	TRBV9	CASSVGASGGASKETQYF
TRBJ2-5	TRBV5-1	CASSLAPGQGETQYF
TRBJ1-5	TRBV6-5	CASSYGTGGGQPQHF
TRBJ1-2	TRBV7-9	CASSFRDRPLDGYTF
TRBJ1-5	TRBV5-1	CASLRDRISHSNQPQHF